The 14 T cell receptor beta chains below come from one sample, sequenced in a study of tumor and adjacent non-tumor tissue in lung cancer (dated by TCRdb to the late 2010s). RNA was isolated from bulk, unsorted tissue, and RNA quality was assessed with a NanoDrop ND-1000 and an Agilent 2100. The normal lung samples consisted of distant non-tumor tissue collected more than 3 cm from the tumor edge. To prepare the library, multiplex PCR was applied. TCRdb shows the sequencer as Illumina HiSeq 2500. Following protocols modified from ARM-PCR, the researchers constructed TCRbeta libraries through three rounds of nested PCR with primers (Table S4). TCRdb applied fastp at Q25 and MiXCR to the public reads, then kept only in-frame beta chains. Rows with a matching CDR3 protein are joined into one entry that keeps the most common DNA and genes. The sample table lists more than 85,000 distinct CDR3 sequences, about 61% of them with a count of one. Together, the top ten hold around a fifth of the sample.

Sequencing was performed on distant non-tumor lung tissue. The receptors come from a man between 60 and 75 years old with non-small cell lung cancer.

This clonotype has ten or more counts. The chain employs TRBV20-1 and TRBJ2-5; D not certain. Germline CDR1 is DFQATT and CDR2 is SNEGSKA (reference sequence). V dropped 0 bases and J dropped 2 bases, with 13 bases sitting between them. The CDR3 spans 15 residues. CDR3 region: CSARDRAANQETQYF. CDR3 in DNA: TGCAGTGCTAGAGATAGGGCAGCAAATCAAGAGACCCAGTACTTC.

Notes on this clonotype: Its ends do not fully match the called genes, so a read error is possible. The chain employs TRBV20-1 and TRBJ2-7; a weak D match, TRBD2 (5 bases). The CDR3 is 15 amino acids. CDR1 is DFQATT, CDR2 SNEGSKA, per germline (reference sequence). The chain's CDR3 is CNARVTTGESYEQYF. The CDR3 DNA follows: TGCAATGCTAGAGTGACTACCGGGGAATCCTACGAGCAGTACTTC.

The V gene is TRBV11-3, the J gene TRBJ2-1; weak D call: TRBD1 (6 bases). Trimming took 2 bases from V and 0 from J, leaving 11 bases between them. The CDR3 runs to 16 residues. The V gene's germline CDR1 is SGHNT and CDR2 YENEEA. The CDR3 sequence is CASSLNRDGSYNEQFF. CDR3 nucleotides: TGTGCCAGCAGCTTAAACAGGGATGGCTCCTACAATGAGCAGTTCTTC. The full variable domain, rest sourced from reference TRBV11-3 and TRBJ2-1, is EAGVVQSPRYKIIEKKQPVAFWCNPISGHNTLYWYLQNLGQGPELLIRYENEEAVDDSQLPKDRFSAERLKGVDSTLKIQPAELGDSAVYLCASSLNRDGSYNEQFFGPGTRLTVL.

Worth noting for this clonotype: One junction end disagrees with the germline gene, perhaps due to a read error. The V and J genes are TRBV11-1 and TRBJ2-2; 7 bases are shared with TRBD1. The CDR3 extends over 15 amino acids. Per the germline V gene, CDR1 is SGHAT and CDR2 is FQDESV (reference sequence). As DNA, the CDR3 is TGTGCCAGCAGCCCCGTGTTAGGGGGCAACGGGGAACTGTTTTTT. Translating gives CASSPVLGGNGELFF. The full variable domain, rest sourced from reference TRBV11-1 and TRBJ2-2, is EAEVAQSPRYKITEKSQAVAFWCDPISGHATLYWYRQILGQGPELLVQFQDESVVDDSQLPKDRFSAERLKGVDSTLKIQPAELGDSAMYLCASSPVLGGNGELFFGEGSRLTVL.

As for this clonotype: The junction does not match germline at one end; this may be a read error. The rearrangement links TRBV6-2 or TRBV6-3 to TRBJ2-1; tentatively, D is TRBD1 (6 bases). There are 14 residues in the CDR3. Germline V gene data show CDR1 as MNHEY and CDR2 as SVGEGT. CDR3 amino acids: CASSYSTPGDEQFF. CDR3 in DNA: TGTGCTAGCAGTTACTCGACCCCAGGGGATGAGCAGTTCTTC.

This sequence joins TRBV20-1 and TRBJ1-6, with TRBD1 matching 7 bases. This CDR3 has 16 amino acids. After removal of 0 bases from V and 9 bases from J, the junction contained 11 bases not matched to a gene. Germline V gene lookup returns CDR1 DFQATT and CDR2 SNEGSKA (reference sequence). Here the CDR3 reads CSAREGDRVSGSPLHF. The CDR3 DNA is TGCAGTGCTAGAGAGGGTGACAGGGTCTCAGGTTCACCCCTCCACTTT.

This chain joins TRBV12-3 or TRBV12-4 and TRBJ1-2; no firm D call. V lost 3 bases and J lost 6, with 11 bases in between. This CDR3 is 13 amino acids long. CDR3 loop: CASSLGASNGYTF. The CDR3 DNA is TGTGCCAGCAGTTTGGGAGCCAGCAATGGCTACACCTTC.

Note on this clonotype: A much larger clonotype is one base distant, so this may be a read error. This rearrangement joins TRBV5-1 to TRBJ2-3; 7 positions match TRBD2. Germline V gives CDR1 SGHRS, CDR2 YFSETQ. The CDR3 is 14 residues long. J was trimmed by 6 bases and V by 4 bases; bases with no gene match: 8. CDR3 coding DNA: TGCGCCAGCAGCCCGGGGACTATTGCGGATACGCAGTATTTT. It encodes CASSPGTIADTQYF.

On this clonotype: Possible read error: a much larger clone is one base away. CDR3 loop: CASSREDTEAFF. The CDR3 DNA is TGCGCCAGCAGTCGCGAGGACACTGAAGCTTTCTTT. The V gene is TRBV5-1, the J gene TRBJ1-1, with D unclear. The CDR3 consists of 12 residues. CDR1 is SGHRS and CDR2 is YFSETQ in the germline V gene. Trimming shortened V by 5 bases and J by 3 bases, and 8 bases separated the two germline ends.

By its share, this clonotype is medium-sized (0.01 to 0.1%). The chain is built from TRBV11-1 and TRBJ2-7; 9 bases align to TRBD2. Germline loops: CDR1 SGHAT, CDR2 FQDESV (reference sequence). V was clipped by 5 bases and J by 0 bases; unmatched bases: 11. This CDR3 region has 17 residues. CDR3 sequence: CASSLSSGIKSSYEQYF. Written as DNA, the CDR3 is TGTGCCAGCAGCCTATCTAGCGGGATTAAAAGCTCCTACGAGCAGTACTTC.

The chain has TRBV29-1 and TRBJ2-1; 7 nucleotides align to TRBD2. This CDR3 contains 14 residues. Germline V lookup: CDR1 SQVTM, CDR2 ANQGSEA. J was trimmed by 4 bases and V by 7 bases; bases with no gene match: 10. The CDR3 bases are TGCAGCGCTGGTGGGACTAACAGATACAATGAGCAGTTCTTC. Protein product: CSAGGTNRYNEQFF.

A word on this clonotype: This CDR3 fails to terminate in the conserved phenylalanine or tryptophan, so it likely reflects a read error. Here the CDR3 reads CASSLVRSSYEQYL. CDR3 DNA: TGTGCCAGCAGTTTGGTTAGGAGCTCCTACGAGCAGTACTTG. The chain carries TRBV5-5 and TRBJ2-7; D is unclear. The length of the CDR3 is 14 residues. Germline V gene sequence: CDR1 SGHKS, CDR2 YYEKEE (reference sequence).

This clonotype was counted at least ten times. This clone may be a read error of a much larger clone one base away. The chain employs TRBV29-1 and TRBJ1-1; 8 positions match TRBD1. Germline V gives CDR1 SQVTM, CDR2 ANQGSEA. This CDR3 has 12 residues. The CDR3 here is CSARTGKTEGFF. CDR3 sequence (DNA): TGCAGCGCGAGGACAGGGAAAACTGAAGGTTTCTTT.

This chain uses TRBV11-3 with TRBJ2-6, with D maybe TRBD1 (6 bases). The V gene's germline CDR1 is SGHNT and CDR2 YENEEA. V shed 5 bases and J shed 18 bases, with 26 bases lying between them. The CDR3 loop spans 15 amino acids. CDR3 coding DNA: TGTGCCAGCAGCCAACAGGGTTCTAGGGCCAACGTAACGACTTTC. This translates into CASSQQGSRANVTTF.